This TCR beta chain is drawn from a study of blood T cell repertoires in COVID-19. Study-wide context: Sources were T cells, B-cell-depleted T cells, or PBMCs; the material itself was cDNA or gDNA.

The method was immunoSEQ multiplex PCR; TCRdb's version includes in-frame clones alone and lacks a portion of them. In the table there are some 200,000 clones, approximately 82% of which are singletons. Per germline, CDR1 SGHRS and CDR2 YFSETQ. Trimming took 1 base from V and 11 from J, leaving 12 bases between them. The CDR3 consists of 12 residues. The V and J genes are TRBV5-1 and TRBJ1-1; weak D call: TRBD1 (6 bases). The material sequenced was peripheral blood. This clonotype was sampled from a human donor with acute or convalescent COVID-19. The donor label of this sample is uncertain. The CDR3 region is CASSLNRDNAFF. In DNA form, the CDR3 reads TGCGCCAGCAGCTTGAACAGGGATAATGCTTTCTTT. The variable domain in full, completed from reference TRBV5-1 and TRBJ1-1, reads KAGVTQTPRYLIKTRGQQVTLSCSPISGHRSVSWYQQTPGQGLQFLFEYFSETQRNKGNFPGRFSGRQFSNSRSEMNVSTLELGDSALYLCASSLNRDNAFFGQGTRLTVV.